The 26 T cell receptor beta chains reported below all come from one sample, sequenced in a study of T cells expressing NK-cell markers. Using the 5' RACE reads, TCRdb records one entry per CDR3 protein without DNA. Across approximately 380,000 distinct CDR3 sequences, the top ten clones capture around 5.3% of the sample. Material: blood T cells: a sorted CD56 or NKG2C T cell subset, CD4+ or CD8+ T cells, or bulk PBMC T cells (not recorded which). These TCRs come from a man aged 18-75 years in good health.

The rearrangement uses TRBV7-2 and TRBJ2-1. The germline CDR1 and CDR2 sequences are SGHTA and FQGNSA. The CDR3 runs 11 residues. The CDR3 sequence is CASSLDTPQFF.

The V call is TRBV11-2, the J call TRBJ2-1; TCRdb's D gene call, TRBD1, goes unchecked for lack of DNA. The CDR3 has 17 amino acids. Looked up from germline, CDR1 is SGHAT and CDR2 is FQNNGV. The CDR3 region is CASSLVQGMRGYNEQFF.

V gene TRBV6-1 combines with J gene TRBJ2-2; TCRdb reports TRBD1, a call that lacks DNA to check it against. The CDR3 runs to 12 residues. Germline CDR1 MNHNS, CDR2 SASEGT. The chain's CDR3 is CAAYRGTGELFF.

This chain uses TRBV12-3 or TRBV12-4 with TRBJ1-1. This CDR3 spans 12 amino acids. This CDR3 is CASSSGAPEAFF.

The V and J genes are TRBV3-1 and TRBJ2-1; lacking DNA, the TRBD2 call made by TCRdb goes unchecked. The germline CDR1 and CDR2 sequences are LGHDT and YNNKEL (reference sequence). The CDR3 extends over 16 amino acids. CDR3 region: CASSSGGSRSYNEQFF.

The chain has TRBV11-2 and TRBJ2-1; TCRdb's D call, TRBD2, is unchecked because there is no DNA. Per the germline V gene, CDR1 is SGHAT and CDR2 is FQNNGV. The CDR3 length is 19 residues. CDR3 in amino acids: CASVGPGLAGMGTYNEQFF.

The chain is built from TRBV20-1 and TRBJ1-2. This CDR3 comprises 11 residues. Germline V gives CDR1 DFQATT, CDR2 SNEGSKA (reference sequence). The CDR3: CSARYDYGYTF.

CDR3 in amino acids: CASSPATSGGGETQYF. V and J are TRBV12-3 or TRBV12-4 and TRBJ2-5; TCRdb's D gene call, TRBD2, goes unchecked for lack of DNA. This CDR3 has 16 residues.

The J gene is TRBJ2-3, the V gene TRBV12-3 or TRBV12-4; with no DNA, the TCRdb D assignment of TRBD2 cannot be verified. CDR3 length equals 16 residues. CDR3 sequence: CASSFVTSGGPDTQYF.

The chain links TRBV20-1 to TRBJ2-3; TCRdb indicates TRBD2, and absent DNA this call remains unverified. CDR3 size: 11 residues. Germline CDR1 DFQATT, CDR2 SNEGSKA (reference sequence). CDR3 loop: CSAGPTLTQYF.

The chain couples TRBV20-1 to TRBJ2-3; TCRdb outputs TRBD2, but without DNA this stays unchecked. The CDR3 extends over 14 amino acids. Per germline, CDR1 DFQATT and CDR2 SNEGSKA (reference sequence). CDR3: CSARGPSGVDTQYF.

This chain uses TRBV20-1 with TRBJ2-4; TCRdb indicates TRBD1, and absent DNA this call remains unverified. This CDR3 is built from 14 residues. Germline V gene sequence: CDR1 DFQATT, CDR2 SNEGSKA (reference sequence). The CDR3 here is CSAGNRDRTYIQYF.

This chain links TRBV21-1 with TRBJ2-1; TCRdb designates TRBD2, a call that cannot be tested without DNA. TRBV21-1 is a pseudogene. The CDR3 extends over 16 amino acids. The chain's CDR3 is CASSGPLAGGAHEQFF.

The chain has TRBV5-1 and TRBJ2-3; there is no DNA to check the TCRdb D call of TRBD1. CDR3 size: 17 residues. Germline V gene sequence: CDR1 SGHRS, CDR2 YFSETQ. The chain's CDR3 is CASRLSFRTGGTDTQYF.

The rearrangement uses TRBV20-1 and TRBJ2-5; without DNA, the TCRdb call of TRBD2 cannot be checked. The CDR3 runs 14 residues. The germline gives CDR1 DFQATT, CDR2 SNEGSKA (reference sequence). CDR3 protein: CSADQADHQETQYF.

The V gene is TRBV3-1, the J gene TRBJ2-6. CDR1 and CDR2 (germline): LGHDT, YNNKEL (reference sequence). CDR3 length: 14 amino acids. The CDR3 sequence is CASSPPQQTNVLTF.

The chain links TRBV12-3 or TRBV12-4 to TRBJ2-1; TCRdb lists TRBD2, though no DNA is available to test this call. This CDR3 region has 16 residues. The chain's CDR3 is CASRQSLAGGQNEQFF.

The chain joins TRBV6-5 to TRBJ2-7; lacking DNA, the TRBD1 call made by TCRdb goes unchecked. CDR3 size: 16 residues. CDR1 is MNHEY, CDR2 SVGAGI, per germline. CDR3 sequence reads: CASSYRVTGMGDEQYF.

The chain combines TRBV7-8 with TRBJ2-4; TCRdb's D gene call, TRBD2, goes unchecked for lack of DNA. CDR3 length: 12 amino acids. Germline CDR1 SGHVS, CDR2 FQNEAQ. Here the CDR3 reads CASSITTSTQYF. Based on the CDR3 plus reference TRBV7-8 and TRBJ2-4, the full variable domain is GAGVSQSPRYKVAKRGQDVALRCDPISGHVSLFWYQQALGQGPEFLTYFQNEAQLDKSGLPSDRFFAERPEGSVSTLKIQRTQQEDSAVYLCASSITTSTQYFGAGTRLSVL.

The J gene is TRBJ2-2, the V gene TRBV7-6. Germline CDR1 SGHVS, CDR2 FNYEAQ. This CDR3 spans 13 amino acids. The CDR3: CASSGSRTGELFF.

The CDR3 loop is CASSEFLGMNTEAFF. The V gene is TRBV2, the J gene TRBJ1-1. Germline lookup yields CDR1 SNHLY and CDR2 FYNNEI. The CDR3 runs to 15 residues.

The chain joins TRBV6-1 to TRBJ2-2; TCRdb calls TRBD1, which cannot be checked without DNA. CDR3 length equals 15 residues. Germline V gene sequence: CDR1 MNHNS, CDR2 SASEGT. CDR3 residues: CASTRSGATTGELFF.

The chain employs TRBV9 and TRBJ2-3; TCRdb outputs TRBD2, but without DNA this stays unchecked. The CDR3 sequence is 14 residues long. Germline V CDR1 and CDR2: SGDLS, YYNGEE. Here the CDR3 reads CASSETPSEDTQYF.

The rearrangement joins TRBV7-9 to TRBJ2-7; TCRdb calls TRBD1, which cannot be checked without DNA. Germline CDR1 reads SEHNR; CDR2 reads FQNEAQ (reference sequence). The CDR3 covers 15 residues. CDR3 in amino acids: CASSEWGSPADEQYF.

The chain joins TRBV5-1 to TRBJ2-3; the TRBD1 assignment by TCRdb is unverifiable without DNA. Per germline, CDR1 SGHRS and CDR2 YFSETQ. The CDR3 sequence is 15 residues long. The CDR3 reads CASSSSGQGADTQYF.

The V call is TRBV4-1, the J call TRBJ2-5; TCRdb's D gene call, TRBD1, goes unchecked for lack of DNA. There are 16 residues in the CDR3. Per the germline V gene, CDR1 is MGHRA and CDR2 is YSYEKL. CDR3 sequence: CASSPRDRGQQETQYF.